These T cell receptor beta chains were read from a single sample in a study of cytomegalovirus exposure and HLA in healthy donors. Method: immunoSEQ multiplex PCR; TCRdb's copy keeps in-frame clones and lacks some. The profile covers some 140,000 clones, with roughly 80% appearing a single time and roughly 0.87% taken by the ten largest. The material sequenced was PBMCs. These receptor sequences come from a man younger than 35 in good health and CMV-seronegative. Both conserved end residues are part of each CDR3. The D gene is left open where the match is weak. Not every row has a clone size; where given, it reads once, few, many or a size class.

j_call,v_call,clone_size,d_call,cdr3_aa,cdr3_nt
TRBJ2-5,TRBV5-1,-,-,CASSSRVQETQYF,TGCGCCAGCAGCTCCAGGGTACAAGAGACCCAGTACTTC
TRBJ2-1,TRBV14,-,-,CASSPSLLPGEQFF,TGTGCCAGCAGCCCCTCCTTACTCCCGGGAGAGCAGTTCTTC
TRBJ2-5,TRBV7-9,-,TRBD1,CASSLLGGAQETQYF,TGTGCCAGCAGCTTACTAGGGGGCGCCCAAGAGACCCAGTACTTC
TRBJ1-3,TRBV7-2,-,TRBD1,CASSPLQGTGNTIYF,TGTGCCAGCAGCCCCCTACAGGGGACTGGAAACACCATATATTTT
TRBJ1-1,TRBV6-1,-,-,CASSVRSYTEAFF,TGTGCCAGCAGTGTTCGCAGTTACACTGAAGCTTTCTTT
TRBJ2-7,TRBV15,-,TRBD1,CATSSQGALYEQYF,TGTGCCACCAGCAGCCAGGGGGCTCTGTACGAGCAGTACTTC
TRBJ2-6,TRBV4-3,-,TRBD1,CASSPGTENNLSGANVLTF,TGCGCCAGCAGCCCGGGGACAGAAAACAATCTCTCTGGGGCCAACGTCCTGACTTTC
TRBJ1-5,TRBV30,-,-,CAWSRDMSNQPQHF,TGTGCCTGGAGCCGGGACATGAGCAATCAGCCCCAGCATTTT
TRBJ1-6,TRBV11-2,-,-,CASSSGDKASPLHF,TGTGCCAGCAGCTCCGGGGACAAAGCGTCACCCCTCCACTTT
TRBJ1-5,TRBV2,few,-,CASSPESYSNQPQHF,TGTGCCAGCAGTCCCGAGTCATATAGCAATCAGCCCCAGCATTTT
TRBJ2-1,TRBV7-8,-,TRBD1,CASSLPRQGLSYNEQFF,TGTGCCAGCAGCTTACCCAGACAGGGGTTATCCTACAATGAGCAGTTCTTC
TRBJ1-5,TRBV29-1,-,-,CSVTDSLNQPQHF,TGCAGCGTTACTGACAGTCTAAATCAGCCCCAGCATTTT
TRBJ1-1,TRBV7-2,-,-,CASRQGSNTEAFF,TGTGCCAGCAGACAGGGATCGAACACTGAAGCTTTCTTT
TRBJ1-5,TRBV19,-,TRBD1,CASTNRGAQPQHF,TGTGCCAGTACCAACAGGGGGGCTCAGCCCCAGCATTTT
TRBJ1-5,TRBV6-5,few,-,CASSLQGGNQPQHF,TGTGCCAGCAGTTTGCAGGGCGGCAATCAGCCCCAGCATTTT
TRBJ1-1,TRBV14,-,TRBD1,CASSPQGEKNTEAFF,TGTGCCAGCAGCCCCCAGGGGGAGAAGAACACTGAAGCTTTCTTT
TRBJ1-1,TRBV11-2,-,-,CASSSNHRFEAFF,TGTGCCAGCAGCTCAAACCACAGGTTTGAAGCTTTCTTT
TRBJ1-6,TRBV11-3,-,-,CASSLVPGSPLHF,TGTGCCAGCAGCTTAGTTCCAGGTTCACCCCTCCACTTT
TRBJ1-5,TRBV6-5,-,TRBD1,CASSDRQGASQPQHF,TGTGCCAGCAGCGACAGGCAGGGGGCAAGTCAGCCCCAGCATTTT
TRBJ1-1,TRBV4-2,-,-,CASSQSGGMNTEAFF,TGTGCCAGCAGCCAAAGCGGGGGAATGAACACTGAAGCTTTCTTT
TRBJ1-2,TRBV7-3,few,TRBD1,CASSQNRGGYGYTF,TGTGCCAGCAGCCAAAACAGGGGCGGCTATGGCTACACCTTC
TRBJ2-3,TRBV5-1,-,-,CASSPTGATDTQYF,TGCGCCAGCAGCCCGACAGGCGCCACAGATACGCAGTATTTT
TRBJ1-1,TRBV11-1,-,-,CASSSITEAFF,TGTGCCAGCAGCTCTATCACTGAAGCTTTCTTT
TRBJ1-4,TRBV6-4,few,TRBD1,CASRQTRDSRKLFF,TGTGCCAGCAGACAAACACGGGACAGCAGAAAACTGTTTTTT
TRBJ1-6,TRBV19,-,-,CASSILQGSRDSPLHF,TGTGCCAGTAGTATACTTCAGGGGAGTCGTGATTCACCCCTCCACTTT
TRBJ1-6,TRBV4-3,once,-,CASSQDRPTTSPLHF,TGCGCCAGCAGCCAAGATCGTCCGACTACTTCACCCCTCCACTTT
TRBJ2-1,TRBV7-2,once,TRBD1,CASSLGQGPLSWFF,TGTGCCAGCAGCTTGGGACAGGGGCCCCTCTCCTGGTTCTTC
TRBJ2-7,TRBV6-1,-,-,CASTHGFGEQYF,TGTGCCAGCACCCACGGGTTTGGAGAGCAGTACTTC
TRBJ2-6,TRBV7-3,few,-,CASSDSSGANVLTF,TGTGCCAGCAGCGACAGCTCTGGGGCCAACGTCCTGACTTTC
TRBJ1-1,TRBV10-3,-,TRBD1,CAIRPGQGGTEAFF,TGTGCCATCCGCCCGGGACAGGGAGGCACTGAAGCTTTCTTT
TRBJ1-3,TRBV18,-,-,CASSRGGGNTIYF,TGTGCCAGCTCACGGGGAGGTGGAAACACCATATATTTT
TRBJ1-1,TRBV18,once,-,CASSPGRPGGTEAFF,TGTGCCAGCTCACCAGGACGCCCGGGGGGCACTGAAGCTTTCTTT
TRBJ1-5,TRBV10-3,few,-,CAISVGISNQPQHF,TGTGCCATCAGTGTTGGCATTAGCAATCAGCCCCAGCATTTT
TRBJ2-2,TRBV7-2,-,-,CASSLNTLLGAGELFF,TGTGCCAGCAGCTTAAATACCCTCCTGGGCGCCGGGGAGCTGTTTTTT
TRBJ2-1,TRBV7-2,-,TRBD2,CASSQAPYQRGGHHEQFF,TGTGCCAGCAGCCAAGCCCCTTACCAGCGGGGGGGCCATCATGAGCAGTTCTTC
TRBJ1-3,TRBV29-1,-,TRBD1,CSGQGSGNTIYF,TGCAGCGGACAGGGCTCTGGAAACACCATATATTTT
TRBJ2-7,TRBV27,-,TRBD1,CASSYDRGYEQYF,TGTGCCAGCAGTTATGACAGGGGTTACGAGCAGTACTTC
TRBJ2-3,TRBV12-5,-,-,CASGLGRGASDTQYF,TGTGCTAGTGGTTTGGGCAGGGGCGCATCAGATACGCAGTATTTT
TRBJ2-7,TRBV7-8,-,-,CASSLTTYEQYF,TGTGCCAGCAGCTTAACTACCTACGAGCAGTACTTC
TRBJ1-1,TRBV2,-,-,CASSAQANTEAFF,TGTGCCAGCAGTGCACAGGCGAACACTGAAGCTTTCTTT
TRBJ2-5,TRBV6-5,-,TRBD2,CASTPGGREETQYF,TGTGCCAGCACTCCGGGGGGAAGGGAAGAGACCCAGTACTTC
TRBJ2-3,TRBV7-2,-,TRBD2,CASSFSGGAGDTQYF,TGTGCCAGCAGCTTTAGCGGGGGGGCAGGAGATACGCAGTATTTT
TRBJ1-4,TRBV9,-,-,CASSAQGRGNEKLFF,TGTGCCAGCAGCGCCCAAGGGAGGGGTAATGAAAAACTGTTTTTT
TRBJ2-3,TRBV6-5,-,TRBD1,CASSLRTGGHTQYF,TGTGCCAGCAGTCTTCGGACAGGGGGCCATACGCAGTATTTT
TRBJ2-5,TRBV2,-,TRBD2,CASSEIGTSGETQYF,TGTGCCAGCAGTGAAATTGGAACTAGCGGGGAGACCCAGTACTTC
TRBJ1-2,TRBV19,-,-,CASTGHSNYGYTF,TGTGCCAGTACCGGACACTCCAACTATGGCTACACCTTC
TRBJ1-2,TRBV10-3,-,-,CAISESSGNGYTF,TGTGCCATCAGTGAGTCGTCAGGGAATGGCTACACCTTC
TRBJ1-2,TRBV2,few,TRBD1,CAIPTGGFGYTF,TGTGCCATTCCTACAGGGGGATTTGGCTACACCTTC
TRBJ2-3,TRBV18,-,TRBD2,CASSPTSGGLDTQYF,TGTGCCAGCTCACCCACTAGCGGGGGGCTGGATACGCAGTATTTT
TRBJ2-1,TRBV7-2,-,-,CASSLTEAQFF,TGTGCCAGCAGCTTGACAGAGGCGCAGTTCTTC
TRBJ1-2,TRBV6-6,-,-,CASSYTTDPSGGYTF,TGTGCCAGCAGTTACACTACTGACCCGTCGGGAGGCTACACCTTC
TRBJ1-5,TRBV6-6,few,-,CASSINRDQPQHF,TGTGCCAGCAGTATCAACAGGGATCAGCCCCAGCATTTT
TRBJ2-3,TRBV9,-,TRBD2,CASSVPGGATDTQYF,TGTGCCAGCAGCGTTCCCGGGGGGGCCACAGATACGCAGTATTTT
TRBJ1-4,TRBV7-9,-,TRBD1,CASSPDRVGKLFF,TGTGCCAGCAGCCCCGACAGGGTCGGAAAACTGTTTTTT
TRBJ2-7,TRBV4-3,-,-,CASSPEARSGLGEQYF,TGCGCCAGCAGCCCCGAAGCTCGGTCCGGGTTGGGCGAGCAGTACTTC
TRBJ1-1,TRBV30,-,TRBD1,CAWRAPRGTANTEAFF,TGTGCCTGGAGGGCCCCTCGGGGGACAGCCAACACTGAAGCTTTCTTT
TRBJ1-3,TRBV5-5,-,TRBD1,CASSRGGGPGNTIYF,TGTGCCAGCAGCCGCGGAGGGGGCCCCGGAAACACCATATATTTT
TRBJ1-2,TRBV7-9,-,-,CAHRPPGSNYGYTF,TGTGCCCACAGACCCCCAGGGTCTAACTATGGCTACACCTTC